The next 2 T cell receptor beta chains were all read from a single sample in a study of CD8+ T cells in alopecia areata. RNA was extracted and reverse transcribed into cDNA as the sequencing template. The repertoire was sequenced with immunoSEQ multiplex PCR; TCRdb's copy has only in-frame clones and lacks some. The repertoire holds fewer than 250,000 clones, with about 60% as singletons. The sample here was CD4+ T cells sorted from blood, taken at week 0. The receptors derive from a human donor with alopecia areata.

The chain couples TRBV7-2 to TRBJ2-7; D not certain. Trimming cost V 1 base and J 6 bases, with 10 bases left between them. This CDR3 is 13 amino acids long. Germline values: CDR1 SGHTA, CDR2 FQGNSA. CDR3 loop: CASSLVVGSEQYF. In DNA, the CDR3 is TGTGCCAGCAGCTTAGTGGTGGGGTCCGAGCAGTACTTC.

The chain recombines TRBV13 with TRBJ2-5; TRBD1 matches 8 bases. There are 15 residues in the CDR3. Per germline, CDR1 PRHDT and CDR2 FYEKMQ (reference sequence). V shed 0 bases, J shed 1 base, and the junction held 1 base outside the gene matches. CDR3 residues: CASSLGDRGQETQYF. The CDR3 DNA is TGTGCCAGCAGCTTAGGAGACAGGGGCCAAGAGACCCAGTACTTC. Combining the CDR3 with reference TRBV13 and TRBJ2-5 gives the whole variable domain AAGVIQSPRHLIKEKRETATLKCYPIPRHDTVYWYQQGPGQDPQFLISFYEKMQSDKGSIPDRFSAQQFSDYHSELNMSSLELGDSALYFCASSLGDRGQETQYFGPGTRLLVL.